One and the same sample provided the 16 T cell receptor beta chains below, sequenced in a study of CD8+ T cells in alopecia areata. RNA extraction and reverse transcription yielded cDNA as sequencing template. The protocol was immunoSEQ multiplex PCR, while the TCRdb copy is restricted to in-frame clones and leaves out a portion. The data show some 44,000 clones, roughly 92% seen once. The treatment is: oral pan-JAK inhibitor, 5-10 mg twice daily. Sequences were derived from CD8+ T cells sorted from blood, sampled at week 24, from a patient treated with tofacitinib. These receptors were taken from a human donor with alopecia areata.

The rearrangement uses TRBV16 and TRBJ2-7; D gene uncertain. The CDR3 is made up of 17 amino acids. The V end lost 5 bases, the J end lost 1 base, and 21 bases lay between the germline ends. Germline CDR1 and CDR2: KGHSY and FQNENV. CDR3 sequence reads: CASSYQGYGPPSYEQYF. In DNA, the CDR3 is TGTGCCAGCAGCTACCAAGGATATGGACCGCCTTCCTACGAGCAGTACTTC.

The V and J genes are TRBV27 and TRBJ1-1, with D hard to call. The CDR3 is made up of 13 amino acids. The V and J ends lost 3 bases and 1 base respectively, with 6 bases between them. The germline CDR1 and CDR2 sequences are MNHEY and SMNVEV (reference sequence). This CDR3 reads CASSFQANTEAFF. As DNA, the CDR3 is TGTGCCAGCAGTTTCCAAGCGAACACTGAAGCTTTCTTT.

There are a few counts of this clone. The V and J genes are TRBV28 and TRBJ2-1; D is perhaps TRBD1 or TRBD2 (5 bases each). V dropped 2 bases and J dropped 9 bases, with 11 bases sitting between them. This CDR3 has 13 residues. Germline CDR1 MDHEN, CDR2 SYDVKM. CDR3 protein: CASSLGGSGEQFF. CDR3 DNA: TGTGCCAGCAGTTTAGGGGGAAGCGGTGAGCAGTTCTTC.

V usage is TRBV28 and J usage is TRBJ2-6; tentative D call: TRBD2 (5 bases). The CDR3 has 16 amino acids. Germline CDR1 reads MDHEN; CDR2 reads SYDVKM. Trimming removed 0 bases from V and 0 bases from J, with 6 bases in between. The CDR3 loop reads CASSLWGSSGANVLTF. The CDR3, as DNA: TGTGCCAGCAGTTTATGGGGGAGCTCTGGGGCCAACGTCCTGACTTTC.

This sequence joins TRBV6-4 and TRBJ2-1; 11 bases agree with TRBD2. Germline V gene sequence: CDR1 MRHNA, CDR2 SNTAGT. CDR3 length: 16 amino acids. V lost 3 bases, J lost 4 bases, and 5 bases stayed unmatched. The CDR3 loop reads CASSEAGTSGYNEQFF. The CDR3 DNA reads TGTGCCAGCAGTGAGGCTGGGACTAGCGGTTACAATGAGCAGTTCTTC.

This clone was picked up one time. The chain employs TRBV29-1 and TRBJ2-2; 13 positions agree with TRBD2. Germline CDR1 and CDR2: SQVTM and ANQGSEA. This CDR3 is built from 17 residues. Trimming removed 6 bases from V and 0 bases from J; junction bases left unmatched: 7. In nucleotides, the CDR3 is TGCAGCGTGAGACTAGCGGGGGGCCTTTCGAACACCGGGGAGCTGTTTTTT. Amino acids: CSVRLAGGLSNTGELFF.

The chain carries TRBV27 and TRBJ2-5; tentative D call: TRBD1 (6 bases). The DNA end is a closer match to TRBJ2-7, so the J assignment may be wrong. Germline CDR1 MNHEY, CDR2 SMNVEV (reference sequence). The CDR3 covers 13 residues. This CDR3 is CASRTATGYEQYF. For the CDR3, the DNA is TGTGCCAGCCGGACAGCGACGGGGTACGAGCAGTACTTC.

Comments on this clone: The same CDR3 arises from other DNA sequences in this sample as well. This chain uses TRBV5-6 with TRBJ2-5; the match to TRBD1 covers 7 bases. V was clipped by 0 bases and J by 5 bases; unmatched bases: 1. Germline CDR1 reads SGHDT; CDR2 reads YYEEEE. The CDR3 runs to 13 residues. Written as DNA, the CDR3 is TGTGCCAGCAGCTTGGGCAGGGGGGAGACCCAGTACTTC. Translation gives CASSLGRGETQYF.

The chain combines TRBV5-4 with TRBJ2-7, with D possibly called TRBD1 or TRBD2 (5 bases each). V dropped 0 bases and J dropped 0 bases, with 7 bases sitting between them. The CDR3 is made up of 14 amino acids. Germline V CDR1 and CDR2: SGHNT, YYREEE (reference sequence). The CDR3 coding sequence is TGTGCCAGCAGCTTGGGGGGGAGCTCCTACGAGCAGTACTTC. This encodes CASSLGGSSYEQYF.

As for this clone: A read error may account for a junction end that differs from germline. This CDR3 reads CVSSSGTSGPQETQYF. The CDR3 DNA reads as TGCGTCAGCAGCAGCGGGACTAGCGGACCCCAAGAGACCCAGTACTTC. This sequence joins TRBV5-1 and TRBJ2-5; 11 nucleotides match TRBD2. This CDR3 spans 16 amino acids. Germline CDR1 is SGHRS and CDR2 is YFSETQ.

This clone has a single count. The chain employs TRBV7-2 and TRBJ2-7; 9 bases are shared with TRBD1. V gave up 3 bases and J gave up 5 bases; unmatched junction bases: 5. The CDR3 contains 14 residues. Germline assignment: CDR1 SGHTA and CDR2 FQGNSA. The CDR3 DNA follows: TGTGCCAGCAGCTTCTCCGGGACAGGGAACGAGCAGTACTTC. This sequence encodes CASSFSGTGNEQYF.

DNA for the CDR3: TGTGCCAGCAGCGTAGGCGGGGTCTCCTACGAGCAGTACTTC. Protein product: CASSVGGVSYEQYF. The rearrangement joins TRBV9 to TRBJ2-7, with D perhaps matching TRBD2 (6 bases). V was trimmed by 0 bases and J by 0 bases, leaving 7 bases between them. This CDR3 contains 14 residues. Germline CDR1 reads SGDLS; CDR2 reads YYNGEE.

The gene calls are TRBV11-2 and TRBJ2-5, with a weak D call TRBD1 (5 bases). V lost 5 bases, J lost 0 bases, and 10 bases lay in between. CDR3 size: 14 residues. Germline CDR1 is SGHAT and CDR2 is FQNNGV. The CDR3 protein is CASSRWTHQETQYF. Written as DNA, the CDR3 is TGTGCCAGCAGCCGGTGGACACACCAAGAGACCCAGTACTTC.

J is TRBJ2-2 and V is TRBV29-1, with D unresolved. Germline V CDR1 and CDR2: SQVTM, ANQGSEA. The CDR3 spans 13 residues. The ends were cut back, 7 bases at V and 1 base at J, with 10 bases in the middle. CDR3 amino acids: CSAIWMNTGELFF. The CDR3 DNA sequence: TGCAGCGCCATCTGGATGAACACCGGGGAGCTGTTTTTT.

The chain links TRBV7-4 to TRBJ2-1, with D perhaps matching TRBD1 (6 bases). The V gene's germline CDR1 is SGHVT and CDR2 SQSDAQ. The CDR3 length is 21 residues. V lost 5 bases, J lost 0 bases, and 29 bases lay in between. The CDR3 here is CASSALGEMLGAMSSYNEQFF. The CDR3 nucleotides are TGTGCCAGCAGCGCATTAGGGGAAATGCTGGGGGCCATGAGCTCCTACAATGAGCAGTTCTTC.

This rearrangement joins TRBV19 to TRBJ2-1; tentatively, D is TRBD2 (5 bases). The CDR3 runs to 17 residues. Trimming cost V 0 bases and J 0 bases, with 12 bases left between them. Germline V lookup: CDR1 LNHDA, CDR2 SQIVND (reference sequence). CDR3 loop: CASSIEQLEISYNEQFF. The CDR3 DNA reads TGTGCCAGTAGTATAGAACAACTAGAGATCTCCTACAATGAGCAGTTCTTC.